A selection of T cell receptor beta chains follows, all from one sample in a study of T-cell reconstitution after alpha-beta-depleted transplantation in children. Each CDR3 protein gets one entry after TCRdb re-called the PCR reads with MiXCR. The repertoire consists of roughly 100,000 distinct CDR3 sequences, with 4.5% to 7.5% occurring once and the leading ten covering about 6%. Here the sequenced sample was PBMCs, mostly from graft donor cells, taken 60 days after TCRalphabeta/CD19-depleted stem cell transplant. All receptors derive from a female patient aged 2 to 10 who had a stem cell transplant for Fanconi anemia, so the T cells may come from the graft donor. Each CDR3 is given with its conserved first and last residue. A D gene is named only where the DNA matches it firmly. The size field is filled for only some rows; it gives once, few, many or a size class.

.	TRBV7-6	.	TRBJ2-1	TGTGCCAGCAGCTTAGTCGCGGGCCATGATAATGAGCAGTTCTTC	CASSLVAGHDNEQFF
.	TRBV7-2	.	TRBJ2-1	TGTGCCAGCAGCCGGAGTAGACACGCTTACAATGAGCAGTTCTTC	CASSRSRHAYNEQFF
many	TRBV21-1	.	TRBJ1-5	TGTGCCAGCAGCTCCCGGACAGGCCTTTTTGGCAATCAGCCCCAGCATTTT	CASSSRTGLFGNQPQHF
many	TRBV20-1	TRBD2	TRBJ2-1	TGCAGTGCCGAAAGGACCGCGGGAGGGCCTTTAAATGAGCAGTTCTTC	CSAERTAGGPLNEQFF
many	TRBV10-3	TRBD2	TRBJ2-7	TGTGCCATCAGTGAGACCAAGGGACTAGCGCGACTATCATCCTACGAGCAGTACTTC	CAISETKGLARLSSYEQYF
many	TRBV7-2	.	TRBJ2-4	TGTGCCAGCAGCTTATCAGTGACAACTCAAAACATTCAGTACTTC	CASSLSVTTQNIQYF
many	TRBV7-9	.	TRBJ1-4	TGTGCCAGCAGCTTAGGGGGGGGGGCGCGGAGTGAAAAACTGTTTTTT	CASSLGGGARSEKLFF
many	TRBV20-1	TRBD1	TRBJ1-1	TGCAGTGCTAGAGTCTGGACAGGGCGGGCGAACACTGAAGCTTTCTTT	CSARVWTGRANTEAFF
many	TRBV29-1	.	TRBJ2-7	TGCAGCGTTTTTGAGCCAGGCCTCCCCTACGAGCAGTACTTC	CSVFEPGLPYEQYF
.	TRBV7-9	.	TRBJ2-3	TGTGCCAGCAGCATAGCCGGGGATACGCAGTATTTT	CASSIAGDTQYF
many	TRBV29-1	.	TRBJ2-1	TGCAGCGCGGATGGGACCTACAATGAGCAGTTCTTC	CSADGTYNEQFF
many	TRBV20-1	TRBD2	TRBJ2-3	TGCAGTGCTAGACGACTAGCGGGGCACGATACGCAGTATTTT	CSARRLAGHDTQYF
many	TRBV20-1	TRBD2	TRBJ2-7	TGCAGTGCTAGAGAAGAGGCGGGGGGGCTTTCCTACGAGCAGTACTTC	CSAREEAGGLSYEQYF
many	TRBV20-1	TRBD2	TRBJ2-7	TGCAGTGGGTTTGCGGGAGGGCTCTCCTACGAGCAGTACTTC	CSGFAGGLSYEQYF
many	TRBV28	TRBD1	TRBJ1-1	TGTGCCAGCCTGGGACAGGGGAAGGCTTTCTTT	CASLGQGKAFF
many	TRBV30	.	TRBJ2-1	TGTGCCTGGAGTCCTACCTCCTTCGAGAATGAGCAGTTCTTC	CAWSPTSFENEQFF
few	TRBV6-1	TRBD2	TRBJ2-7	TGTGCCAGCAGCTCAACTAGCGGGGGGCCCTACGAGCAGTACTTC	CASSSTSGGPYEQYF
.	TRBV5-1	.	TRBJ1-3	TGCGCCAGCAGCTTGGAGGTAGCCAGCTCTGGAAACACCATATATTTT	CASSLEVASSGNTIYF
.	TRBV6-1	.	TRBJ2-7	TGTGCCAGCAGTGAAGCTTGGGTCAGATTCTCCTACGAGCAGTACTTC	CASSEAWVRFSYEQYF
many	TRBV2	TRBD2	TRBJ2-3	TGTGCCAGCAGTTATAGCATGGGGGGGACAGATACGCAGTATTTT	CASSYSMGGTDTQYF
many	TRBV7-9	.	TRBJ2-1	TGTGCCAGCAGCTTAATAGCGGCCTTCTCCTACAATGAGCAGTTCTTC	CASSLIAAFSYNEQFF
many	TRBV5-6	TRBD2	TRBJ2-3	TGTGCCAGCAGCTTGGACCCAAGACTAGCGGGCCTCACAGATACGCAGTATTTT	CASSLDPRLAGLTDTQYF
few	TRBV5-1	.	TRBJ2-7	TGCGCCAGCAGCTTGGGGCAAATCGCAACCTACGAGCAGTACTTC	CASSLGQIATYEQYF
many	TRBV20-1	.	TRBJ2-5	TGCAGTGCAGAGGGAGAGAGCCAAGAGACCCAGTACTTC	CSAEGESQETQYF
many	TRBV11-2	TRBD2	TRBJ2-5	TGTGCCAGCAGCTTAGGGGGACTAGCACAAGAGACCCAGTACTTC	CASSLGGLAQETQYF
few	TRBV4-1	.	TRBJ2-5	TGCGCCAGCAGCCAAGATCCCCCGACCCAGTACTTC	CASSQDPPTQYF
many	TRBV12-3/TRBV12-4	.	TRBJ1-2	TGTGCCAGCAGTTTCCAAGGTGGCTACACCTTC	CASSFQGGYTF
many	TRBV12-3/TRBV12-4	TRBD2	TRBJ2-1	TGTGCCAGCAGTTTCGGACTAGCGGGAGAAGGCTACAATGAGCAGTTCTTC	CASSFGLAGEGYNEQFF
many	TRBV5-1	.	TRBJ2-7	TGCGCCAGCAGCTTGCGTCCCGGGTACGAGCAGTACTTC	CASSLRPGYEQYF
many	TRBV28	.	TRBJ2-5	TGTGCCAGCAGGACCGACAGGGAGGATAAGTGGGAGACCCAGTACTTC	CASRTDREDKWETQYF
many	TRBV11-2	.	TRBJ2-3	TGTGCCAGCAGCCCCGGGGGGCCGTCAGATACGCAGTATTTT	CASSPGGPSDTQYF
many	TRBV6-2/TRBV6-3	TRBD2	TRBJ2-7	TGTGCCAGCAGTTACCGGACGGGACTAGCGAGTTACGAGCAGTACTTC	CASSYRTGLASYEQYF
few	TRBV2	.	TRBJ2-7	TGTGCCGGACACCGCGGGACGGCTCCCTACGAGCAGTACTTC	CAGHRGTAPYEQYF
few	TRBV24-1	.	TRBJ2-5	TGTGCCACCAGTGACCCTTCAGAGACCCAGTACTTC	CATSDPSETQYF
many	TRBV28	.	TRBJ2-7	TGTGCCAGCAGTTTGATCAGTGAGGGCTACGAGCAGTACTTC	CASSLISEGYEQYF
.	TRBV5-1	.	TRBJ2-5	TGCGCCAGCACACGTACGGGGCAGGGCCAAGAGACCCAGTACTTC	CASTRTGQGQETQYF
many	TRBV11-2	.	TRBJ1-4	TGTGCCAGCAGCTTGGGGGTGCAAAAACTGTTTTTT	CASSLGVQKLFF
few	TRBV11-2	.	TRBJ2-5	TGTGCCAGCAGCGCCGAGAGGGAGACCCAGTACTTC	CASSAERETQYF
many	TRBV20-1	.	TRBJ1-2	TGCAGTGCTAGAGACCCGGGAGGCTATGGCTACACCTTC	CSARDPGGYGYTF
few	TRBV20-1	TRBD2	TRBJ2-1	TGCAGTGCTAGAGTAAAGTGGGGACTAGTAGACAATGAGCAGTTCTTC	CSARVKWGLVDNEQFF
many	TRBV21-1	.	TRBJ2-5	TGTGCCAGCAGCAAAGAACAAATCGACCAAGAGACCCAGTACTTC	CASSKEQIDQETQYF
few	TRBV6-5	TRBD2	TRBJ2-5	TGTGCCAGCAGTTACCCCGGACTAGCGGGAGGGGGGGGCCAAGAGACCCAGTACTTC	CASSYPGLAGGGGQETQYF
.	TRBV20-1	.	TRBJ1-5	TGCAGTGTCCTACGGGGGGCTGGGACTCAGCCCCAGCATTTT	CSVLRGAGTQPQHF
many	TRBV7-3	.	TRBJ2-2	TGTGCCAGCAGCTGGGACAACACCGGGGAGCTGTTTTTT	CASSWDNTGELFF
many	TRBV7-3	.	TRBJ2-1	TGTGCCAGCAGCTTTTGGGCAGGGGCGGGCTACAATGAGCAGTTCTTC	CASSFWAGAGYNEQFF
few	TRBV5-7	.	TRBJ1-2	TGTGCCAGCAGCCAAGCAAATGGCTACACCTTC	CASSQANGYTF
many	TRBV27	.	TRBJ2-7	TGTGCCAGCAGTTCCGGACTGAGAATCTACGAGCAGTACTTC	CASSSGLRIYEQYF
many	TRBV6-2/TRBV6-3	TRBD2	TRBJ2-7	TGTGCCAGCAGTTCATGGACTAGCGAGAGCTCCTACGAGCAGTACTTC	CASSSWTSESSYEQYF
.	TRBV6-1	.	TRBJ2-1	TGTGCCAGCAGGGACAACTCCTACAATGAGCAGTTCTTC	CASRDNSYNEQFF
many	TRBV7-3	TRBD1	TRBJ2-1	TGTGCCAGCAGCTTAACCGGTCCGAGGGGACAGGGAGACAATGAGCAGTTCTTC	CASSLTGPRGQGDNEQFF
few	TRBV30	TRBD1	TRBJ2-5	TGTGCCTGGAGTGTCCGGGACAGGAATAACCAAGAGACCCAGTACTTC	CAWSVRDRNNQETQYF
many	TRBV20-1	TRBD1	TRBJ2-2	TGCAGTGCTCCCCCGGGACAGGGGACCGGGGAGCTGTTTTTT	CSAPPGQGTGELFF
many	TRBV2	TRBD1	TRBJ2-2	TGTGCCAGCAACCTTGACAGGGGTTGGACCGGGGAGCTGTTTTTT	CASNLDRGWTGELFF
many	TRBV7-3	TRBD1	TRBJ2-2	TGTGCCAGTTCAACAGGGGCGGGGAACACCGGGGAGCTGTTTTTT	CASSTGAGNTGELFF
few	TRBV29-1	TRBD2	TRBJ2-7	TGCAGCGTTGCAGGGGAGGGGTGGACAAGCGGGAGCGAGCAGTACTTC	CSVAGEGWTSGSEQYF
many	TRBV18	TRBD1	TRBJ2-7	TGTGCCAGCTCGGGCAGGACAGGAGCCTACGAGCAGTACTTC	CASSGRTGAYEQYF
few	TRBV11-2	TRBD1	TRBJ2-1	TGTGCCAGCAGCAGCAGGGACAGGTTAACCATGAGGGAGCAGTTCTTC	CASSSRDRLTMREQFF